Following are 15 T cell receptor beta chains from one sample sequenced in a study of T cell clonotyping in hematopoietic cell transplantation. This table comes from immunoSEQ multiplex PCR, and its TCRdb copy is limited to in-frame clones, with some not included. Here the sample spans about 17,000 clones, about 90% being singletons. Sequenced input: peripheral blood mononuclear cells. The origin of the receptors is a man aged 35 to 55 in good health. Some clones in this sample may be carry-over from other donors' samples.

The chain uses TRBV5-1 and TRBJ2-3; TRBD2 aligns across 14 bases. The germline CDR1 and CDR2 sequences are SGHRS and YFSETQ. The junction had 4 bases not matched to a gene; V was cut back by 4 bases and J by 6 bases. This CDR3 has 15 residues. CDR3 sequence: CASSTWTSGRDTQYF. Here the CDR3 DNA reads TGCGCCAGCAGCACATGGACTAGCGGGAGGGATACGCAGTATTTT.

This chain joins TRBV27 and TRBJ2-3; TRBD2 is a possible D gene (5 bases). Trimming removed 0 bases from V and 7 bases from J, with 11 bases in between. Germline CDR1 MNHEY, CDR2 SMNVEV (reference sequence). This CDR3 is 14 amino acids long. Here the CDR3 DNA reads TGTGCCAGCAGTTTATCGGGTGGAGGTAATACGCAGTATTTT. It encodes CASSLSGGGNTQYF.

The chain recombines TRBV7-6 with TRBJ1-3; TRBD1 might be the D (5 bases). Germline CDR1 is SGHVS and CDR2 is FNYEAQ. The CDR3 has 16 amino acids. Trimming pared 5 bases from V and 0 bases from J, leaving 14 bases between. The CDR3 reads CASSPTGALSGNTIYF. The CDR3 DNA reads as TGTGCCAGCAGCCCTACCGGGGCACTCTCTGGAAACACCATATATTTT.

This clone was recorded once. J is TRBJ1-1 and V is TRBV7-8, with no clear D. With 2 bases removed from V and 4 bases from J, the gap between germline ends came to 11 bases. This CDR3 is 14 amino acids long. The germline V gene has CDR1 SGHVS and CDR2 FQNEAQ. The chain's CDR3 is CASSLFQDGTEAFF. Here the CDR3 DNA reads TGTGCCAGCAGCTTATTTCAGGACGGCACTGAAGCTTTCTTT.

The CDR3 protein is CASSFGGAVSEQFF. The DNA of the CDR3 is TGTGCCAGCAGCTTTGGGGGGGCCGTTTCTGAGCAGTTCTTC. The chain links TRBV7-9 to TRBJ2-1, with D possibly TRBD2 on 7 matching bases. This CDR3 contains 14 residues. CDR1 is SEHNR, CDR2 FQNEAQ, per germline (reference sequence). Trimming cost V 3 bases and J 9 bases, with 15 bases left between them.

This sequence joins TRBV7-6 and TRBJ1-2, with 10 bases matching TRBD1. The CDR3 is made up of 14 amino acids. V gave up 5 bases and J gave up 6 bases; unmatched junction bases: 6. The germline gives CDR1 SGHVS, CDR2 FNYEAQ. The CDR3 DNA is TGTGCCAGCAGCGACCGGACAGGGGGGGATGGCTACACCTTC. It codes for CASSDRTGGDGYTF.

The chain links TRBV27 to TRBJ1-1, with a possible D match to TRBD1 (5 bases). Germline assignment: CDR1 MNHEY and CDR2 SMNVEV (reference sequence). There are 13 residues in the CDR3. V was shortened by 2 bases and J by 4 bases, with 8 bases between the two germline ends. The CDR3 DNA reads TGTGCCAGCAGTTTAAGGGGCAGCACTGAAGCTTTCTTT. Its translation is CASSLRGSTEAFF.

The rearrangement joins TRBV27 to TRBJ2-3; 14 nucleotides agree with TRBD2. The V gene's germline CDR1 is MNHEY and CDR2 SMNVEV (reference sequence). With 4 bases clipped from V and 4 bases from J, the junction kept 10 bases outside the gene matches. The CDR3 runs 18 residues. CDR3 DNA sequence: TGTGCCAGCAGTTCCATCGGGACTAGCGGGGGCCTGCCAGATACGCAGTATTTT. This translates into CASSSIGTSGGLPDTQYF.

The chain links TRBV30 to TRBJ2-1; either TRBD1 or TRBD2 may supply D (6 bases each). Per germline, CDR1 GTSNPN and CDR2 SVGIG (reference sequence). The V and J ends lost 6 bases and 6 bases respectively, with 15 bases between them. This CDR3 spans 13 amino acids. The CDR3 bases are TGTGCCTGTGAGGAGGGGGGAAGCAATGAGCAGTTCTTC. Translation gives CACEEGGSNEQFF. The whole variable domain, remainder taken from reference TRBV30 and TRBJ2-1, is SQTIHQWPATLVQPVGSPLSLECTVEGTSNPNLYWYRQAAGRGLQLLFYSVGIGQISSEVPQNLSASRPQDRQFILSSKKLLLSDSGFYLCACEEGGSNEQFFGPGTRLTVL.

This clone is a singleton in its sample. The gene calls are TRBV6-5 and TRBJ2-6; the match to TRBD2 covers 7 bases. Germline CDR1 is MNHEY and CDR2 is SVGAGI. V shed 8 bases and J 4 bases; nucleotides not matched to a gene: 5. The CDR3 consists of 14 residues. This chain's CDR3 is CASGEGGGANVLTF. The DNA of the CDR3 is TGTGCCAGCGGGGAGGGCGGCGGGGCCAACGTCCTGACTTTC.

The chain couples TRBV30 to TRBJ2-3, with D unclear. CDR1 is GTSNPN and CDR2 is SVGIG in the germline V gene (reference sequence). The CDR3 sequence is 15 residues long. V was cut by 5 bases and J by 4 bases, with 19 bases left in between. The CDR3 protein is CAWGSGHKEADTQYF. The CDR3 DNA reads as TGTGCCTGGGGGTCCGGCCACAAAGAGGCAGATACGCAGTATTTT.

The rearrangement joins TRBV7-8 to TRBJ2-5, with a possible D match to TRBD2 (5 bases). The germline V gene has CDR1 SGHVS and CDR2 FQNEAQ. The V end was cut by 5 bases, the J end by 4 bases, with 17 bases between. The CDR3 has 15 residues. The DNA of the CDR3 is TGTGCCAGCAGCCAAACGACACTAGTTGGAGAGACCCAGTACTTC. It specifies CASSQTTLVGETQYF. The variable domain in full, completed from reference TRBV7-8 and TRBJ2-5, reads GAGVSQSPRYKVAKRGQDVALRCDPISGHVSLFWYQQALGQGPEFLTYFQNEAQLDKSGLPSDRFFAERPEGSVSTLKIQRTQQEDSAVYLCASSQTTLVGETQYFGPGTRLLVL.

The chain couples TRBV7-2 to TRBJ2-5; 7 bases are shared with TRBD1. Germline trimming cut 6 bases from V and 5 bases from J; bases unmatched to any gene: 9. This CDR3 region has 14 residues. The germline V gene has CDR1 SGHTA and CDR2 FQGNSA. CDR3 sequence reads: CASRLTQGYETQYF. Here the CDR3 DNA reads TGTGCCAGCAGATTGACACAGGGGTATGAGACCCAGTACTTC.

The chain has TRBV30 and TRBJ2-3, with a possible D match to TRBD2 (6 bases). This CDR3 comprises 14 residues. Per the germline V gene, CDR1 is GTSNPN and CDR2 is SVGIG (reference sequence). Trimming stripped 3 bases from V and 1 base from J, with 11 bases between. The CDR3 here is CAWRLTGGTDTQYF. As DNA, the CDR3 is TGTGCCTGGAGGCTCACGGGAGGCACAGATACGCAGTATTTT.

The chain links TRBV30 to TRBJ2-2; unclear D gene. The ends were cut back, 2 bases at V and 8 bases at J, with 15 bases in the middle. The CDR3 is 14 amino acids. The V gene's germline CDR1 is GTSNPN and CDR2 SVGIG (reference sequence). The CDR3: CAWSSEPNLGELFF. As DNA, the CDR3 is TGTGCCTGGAGTTCGGAACCGAACTTGGGGGAGCTGTTTTTT.